This T cell receptor beta chain derives from a study of shared clonotypes between healthy human individuals. This clone came up once. Antigen: not known. Positive CCR7 selection of CD45RO-negative cells yielded the naive CD8 cells, and terminally differentiated effector memory CD45RA+ cells were excluded. Evenly divided among several immunoSEQ plates was the genomic DNA of each subset. Sequencing was performed with immunoSEQ multiplex PCR; in TCRdb, only in-frame clones are kept and a portion is missing. The profile shows around 2,000,000 clones, roughly 91% of them singletons. Points from the study as a whole: Rarefaction showed that sequencing of sorted subsets was incomplete (despite large depth).

This CDR3 comprises 13 residues. V trimming: 5 bases; J trimming: 1 base; junction bases outside the gene matches: 5. Germline-derived CDR1 and CDR2 are SQVTM and ANQGSEA. The sequence was obtained from a man between 18 and 35 years old in good health. Some clones in this sample may be carry-over from other donors' samples. This chain links TRBV29-1 with TRBJ2-7; 7 bases fit TRBD1. Sequences were obtained from naive CD8+ T cells from PBMCs. The CDR3 sequence: CSVTTGTSYEQYF. Here the CDR3 DNA reads TGCAGCGTTACGACAGGGACGTCCTACGAGCAGTACTTC.